This T cell receptor (beta chain) was found in a study of graft-versus-host responses after intestinal transplantation. V lost 5 bases to trimming and J lost 3 bases; unmatched junction nucleotides: 1. The CDR3 totals 12 residues. Per germline, CDR1 SEHNR and CDR2 FQNEAQ (reference sequence). Only in-frame clones appear in the TCRdb table, and some are missing; sequencing was by immunoSEQ multiplex PCR. In the table there are over 10,000 clones, around three quarters of which are singletons. Intraepithelial and lamina propria lymphocytes were released after the graft tissue was processed. Findings and limits, study-wide: GvH clones were identified in recipient marrow, with some first appearing in ileum or blood.

This clone was seen just once. Its specificity is not known. The origin of this receptor is a human patient who received an intestinal transplant, so some T cells may come from the graft donor. The specimen comprised ileum tissue, sampled less than 150 days after intestinal transplantation. The chain carries TRBV7-9 and TRBJ2-7, with TRBD2 matching 7 bases. This CDR3 is CASSPGGYEQYF. Written as DNA, the CDR3 is TGTGCCAGCAGCCCGGGGGGCTACGAGCAGTACTTC.